A single T cell receptor beta chain is shown here with its context. Original data processing: Estimated nucleated cell counts came from reference gene primer amplification. TCRdb's table, derived via immunoSEQ multiplex PCR, lists solely in-frame clones and lacks some. V, J and clone size reflect that table, while D and trimming were determined from the DNA. The table shows approximately 70,000 clones, with approximately 88% occurring only once. The data were taken from a study of blood T cell repertoires in COVID-19. Overall study context: The study drew acute and convalescent COVID-19 samples from the United States, Italy and Spain. The analysed material was cDNA or gDNA that came from T cells, B-cell-depleted T cells, or PBMCs.

V shed 0 bases and J shed 2 bases, with 18 bases lying between them. CDR1 and CDR2 from the germline V gene are SGHRS and YFSETQ. The length of the CDR3 is 18 residues. Material: peripheral blood. This chain uses TRBV5-1 with TRBJ1-3, with D maybe TRBD1 (5 bases). The origin of this receptor is a woman aged 70-85 years with acute or convalescent COVID-19. The CDR3 is CASSLVGRGGDTGNTIYF. In nucleotides, the CDR3 is TGCGCCAGCAGCTTGGTGGGGCGGGGAGGGGATACTGGAAACACCATATATTTT.